What follows are 22 T cell receptor beta chains derived from one specimen sequenced in a study of cytomegalovirus exposure and HLA in healthy donors. PCR involved 60 Vbeta and 13 Jbeta primers. Assay: immunoSEQ multiplex PCR; the TCRdb copy retains only in-frame clones and omits some. The sample holds about 150,000 clones; approximately 80% are singletons and the top ten take over 10%. Sequencing input: PBMCs. Receptor source: a young man in good health and CMV-seropositive.

This clone was detected once. This chain connects TRBV14 to TRBJ1-4; tentative D call: TRBD1 (6 bases). The germline CDR1 and CDR2 sequences are SGHDN and FVKESK. The CDR3 sequence is 15 residues long. V gave up 0 bases and J gave up 7 bases, with 12 bases separating them. CDR3 nucleotide sequence: TGTGCCAGCAGCCAAGACACAGGGATTAGTGAAAAACTGTTTTTT. Translated: CASSQDTGISEKLFF.

DNA of the CDR3: TGTGCCAGCAGCTTGGGACACATGGGAGATACGCAGTATTTT. Amino acid sequence: CASSLGHMGDTQYF. The chain recombines TRBV5-8 with TRBJ2-3; D is uncertain. V shed 0 bases and J shed 5 bases, with 10 bases lying between them. Germline V gives CDR1 SGHTS, CDR2 YDEGEE. The CDR3 is 14 residues long.

This clone has only a few counts. J is TRBJ2-5 and V is TRBV5-5; D is unclear. The CDR3 is 13 amino acids. With 4 bases removed from V and 7 bases from J, the gap between germline ends came to 14 bases. Germline CDR1 and CDR2: SGHKS and YYEKEE (reference sequence). CDR3 loop: CASSLGSEPTQYF. Here the CDR3 DNA reads TGTGCCAGCAGCCTGGGGTCCGAGCCGACCCAGTACTTC.

The V gene is TRBV6-1, the J gene TRBJ2-1; D might be TRBD2 (6 bases). This CDR3 region has 13 residues. Germline V gene lookup returns CDR1 MNHNS and CDR2 SASEGT. Trimming took off 4 bases at V and 8 bases at J, with 12 bases between the two ends. CDR3 nucleotides: TGTGCCAGCAGTGTCCTGGGGGAGGATGAGCAGTTCTTC. Amino acid sequence: CASSVLGEDEQFF.

This chain links TRBV2 with TRBJ1-4; 11 bases are shared with TRBD1. J gave up 5 bases and V 5 bases, and 1 base lay outside the gene matches. The CDR3 has 14 residues. The germline gives CDR1 SNHLY, CDR2 FYNNEI. Here the CDR3 reads CASSRDRGNEKLFF. CDR3 coding DNA: TGTGCCAGCAGTAGGGACAGGGGGAATGAAAAACTGTTTTTT.

This clone was detected only once. This chain uses TRBV27 with TRBJ2-1; TRBD1 matches at 7 bases. The V gene's germline CDR1 is MNHEY and CDR2 SMNVEV (reference sequence). This CDR3 has 16 amino acids. J was trimmed by 6 bases and V by 2 bases; bases with no gene match: 10. In DNA, the CDR3 is TGTGCCAGCAGTTTAAGGGACAGACTAACCTTCAATGAGCAGTTCTTC. It translates to CASSLRDRLTFNEQFF.

This clone was seen a handful of times. The V call is TRBV15, the J call TRBJ1-5; 8 bases agree with TRBD1. V shed 5 bases, J shed 4 bases, and the junction held 4 bases outside the gene matches. Germline CDR1 is LNHNV and CDR2 is YYDKDF (reference sequence). The CDR3 consists of 14 residues. This chain's CDR3 is CATSDRGSNQPQHF. The CDR3 DNA reads TGTGCCACCAGCGACAGGGGTTCGAATCAGCCCCAGCATTTT. The entire variable domain, with the rest obtained from reference TRBV15 and TRBJ1-5, is as follows: DAMVIQNPRYQVTQFGKPVTLSCSQTLNHNVMYWYQQKSSQAPKLLFHYYDKDFNNEADTPDNFQSRRPNTSFCFLDIRSPGLGDTAMYLCATSDRGSNQPQHFGDGTRLSIL.

This chain links TRBV5-6 with TRBJ2-2; 9 bases fit TRBD1. Germline-derived CDR1 and CDR2 are SGHDT and YYEEEE. CDR3 length: 16 residues. J was trimmed by 7 bases and V by 2 bases; bases with no gene match: 9. The CDR3 DNA reads as TGTGCCAGCAGCTTCGGTACAGGGGGCGGAATCGGGGAGCTGTTTTTT. Translating gives CASSFGTGGGIGELFF. Full variable domain (outside the CDR3, taken from reference TRBV5-6 and TRBJ2-2): DAGVTQSPTHLIKTRGQQVTLRCSPKSGHDTVSWYQQALGQGPQFIFQYYEEEERQRGNFPDRFSGHQFPNYSSELNVNALLLGDSALYLCASSFGTGGGIGELFFGEGSRLTVL.

This rearrangement joins TRBV19 to TRBJ2-1; perhaps TRBD2 as D (5 bases). The germline V gene encodes CDR1 LNHDA and CDR2 SQIVND (reference sequence). Trimming pared 3 bases from V and 8 bases from J, leaving 11 bases between. The CDR3 sequence is 13 residues long. The CDR3 DNA sequence: TGTGCCAGTAGTATTTGGAGGCGCGATGAGCAGTTCTTC. This encodes CASSIWRRDEQFF.

V gene TRBV5-5 combines with J gene TRBJ2-3; a possible D gene is TRBD2 (6 bases). The V gene lost 2 bases and the J gene lost 3 bases, with 16 bases spanning the gap. The CDR3 contains 16 residues. Germline V gene lookup returns CDR1 SGHKS and CDR2 YYEKEE (reference sequence). DNA of the CDR3: TGTGCCAGCAGCTTCGTTTGGGAGCGGGTGACAGATACGCAGTATTTT. Translated: CASSFVWERVTDTQYF.

Only a few counts were recorded for this clone. The chain employs TRBV18 and TRBJ1-3, with D unresolved. V was cut by 5 bases and J by 0 bases, with 11 bases left in between. Germline CDR1 reads KGHSH; CDR2 reads LQKENI. This CDR3 has 15 residues. The CDR3 coding sequence is TGTGCCAGCTCAAGCGGCCCGGGCTCTGGAAACACCATATATTTT. It encodes CASSSGPGSGNTIYF.

The chain carries TRBV28 and TRBJ2-7; tentatively, D is TRBD1 (6 bases). The germline V gene encodes CDR1 MDHEN and CDR2 SYDVKM. The CDR3 extends over 15 amino acids. V was pared by 5 bases and J by 7 bases, with 21 bases between. The CDR3 coding sequence is TGTGCCAGCAGTCGCTACTCGGACAGATCTCGGGAGCAGTACTTC. Protein product: CASSRYSDRSREQYF.

The gene calls are TRBV6-6 and TRBJ2-7, with TRBD2 identical over 10 bases. Germline trimming cut 6 bases from V and 1 base from J; bases unmatched to any gene: 3. CDR1 is MNHNY, CDR2 SVGAGI, per germline (reference sequence). This CDR3 region has 14 residues. For the CDR3, the DNA is TGTGCCAGCAGGTCAGCGGGGGGGTCCTACGAGCAGTACTTC. This gives the protein CASRSAGGSYEQYF.

V gene TRBV5-1 combines with J gene TRBJ2-5, with D possibly matching TRBD1 (6 bases). The V gene lost 0 bases and the J gene lost 5 bases, with 11 bases spanning the gap. The CDR3 consists of 14 residues. Germline lookup yields CDR1 SGHRS and CDR2 YFSETQ. CDR3 bases: TGCGCCAGCAGCTTGGCCGGACAGTGGGAGACCCAGTACTTC. Translating gives CASSLAGQWETQYF.

The rearrangement joins TRBV6-5 to TRBJ2-1; D remains ambiguous. Germline lookup yields CDR1 MNHEY and CDR2 SVGAGI. Between the trimmed V and J ends, which lost 8 bases and 6 bases, there was a span of 14 bases. There are 13 residues in the CDR3. In nucleotides, the CDR3 is TGTGCCAGCCGTGGATTAGTAGCCAATGAGCAGTTCTTC. It encodes CASRGLVANEQFF.

The gene calls are TRBV5-5 and TRBJ1-4; D remains ambiguous. This CDR3 is built from 14 residues. The V gene's germline CDR1 is SGHKS and CDR2 YYEKEE (reference sequence). With 0 bases removed from V and 4 bases from J, the gap between germline ends came to 7 bases. CDR3 nucleotide sequence: TGTGCCAGCAGCTTGGTTACGGGTAATGAAAAACTGTTTTTT. This gives the protein CASSLVTGNEKLFF.

The chain uses TRBV7-2 and TRBJ1-2; maybe TRBD1 (5 bases). This CDR3 contains 13 residues. Germline V lookup: CDR1 SGHTA, CDR2 FQGNSA. V was trimmed by 6 bases and J by 2 bases, leaving 10 bases between them. The CDR3 loop reads CASRGVGNYGYTF. CDR3 sequence (DNA): TGTGCCAGCAGAGGGGTTGGGAACTATGGCTACACCTTC.

J is TRBJ2-3 and V is TRBV5-1; 15 bases fit TRBD2. CDR3 length equals 16 residues. The J segment lost 4 bases and the V segment lost 10 bases, leaving 10 bases of the junction unmatched. The V gene's germline CDR1 is SGHRS and CDR2 YFSETQ. The CDR3 sequence is CASVPWTSGRADTQYF. The CDR3 DNA reads TGCGCCTCGGTCCCTTGGACTAGCGGGAGGGCAGATACGCAGTATTTT.

The V gene is TRBV28, the J gene TRBJ1-5; 10 nucleotides line up with TRBD1. CDR1 and CDR2 (germline): MDHEN, SYDVKM. This CDR3 contains 14 residues. V shed 6 bases and J 6 bases; nucleotides not matched to a gene: 5. DNA of the CDR3: TGTGCCAGCAGACCTGGACAGGGGGTTCAGCCCCAGCATTTT. Translating gives CASRPGQGVQPQHF.

The J gene is TRBJ2-3, the V gene TRBV30; 12 nucleotides align to TRBD2. The V gene's germline CDR1 is GTSNPN and CDR2 SVGIG (reference sequence). The J segment lost 1 base and the V segment lost 4 bases, leaving 3 bases of the junction unmatched. The CDR3 totals 15 residues. Here the CDR3 DNA reads TGTGCCTGGAAACTAGCGGGAGGCGGCACAGATACGCAGTATTTT. The encoded protein is CAWKLAGGGTDTQYF.

The chain links TRBV5-6 to TRBJ1-6, with 10 bases fitting TRBD1. Germline V CDR1 and CDR2: SGHDT, YYEEEE. This CDR3 comprises 15 residues. J was trimmed by 5 bases and V by 4 bases; bases with no gene match: 3. The CDR3 loop reads CASSPGTGDNSPLHF. CDR3 nucleotides: TGTGCCAGCAGCCCAGGGACAGGGGATAATTCACCCCTCCACTTT.

As regards this clone: The identical CDR3 is also encoded by other nucleotide sequences in the sample. This chain links TRBV4-2 with TRBJ2-1; 12 nucleotides line up with TRBD2. The germline CDR1 and CDR2 sequences are LGHNA and YNFKEQ. The trim removed 3 bases at V and 4 bases at J, leaving 1 base unmatched. The CDR3 totals 15 residues. Written as DNA, the CDR3 is TGTGCCAGCAGCCAGGGGACTAGCGGGTACAATGAGCAGTTCTTC. Protein product: CASSQGTSGYNEQFF.